This T cell receptor beta chain is from a study of regulatory T cells in long-lasting Graves disease. Study in general: Antithyroid drug intake by newly diagnosed Graves' patients had lasted under 3 months. Study results and caveats: Newly diagnosed disease favored TRBV20-1 and TRBJ2-1 over persistent disease. Those with persistent Graves' had less TCR diversity than newly diagnosed patients.

Time point here: newly diagnosed GD, antithyroid drugs for less than 3 months. PBMC RNA was the source of the TCR library. Sequencing libraries for TCR beta were prepared with iRepertoire HTBI primers and Arm-PCR of CDR3 regions. MiXCR, run by TCRdb on the multiplex PCR reads, gives a single entry per CDR3 protein. This sample has approximately 350,000 distinct CDR3 sequences, with approximately 15% found just once. With regard to this clonotype: Its antigen is not known.

This CDR3 has 15 residues. Deletions cut 4 bases from V and 0 bases from J, with 13 bases between. Germline CDR1 is LGHNA and CDR2 is YSLEER. The same data also contributed to another study, on T cells in Graves' hyperthyroidism and ophthalmopathy. That paper adds: Blood also showed most of the thyroid clonotypes that were expanded above 0.001.

The clonotype was recovered from a man aged 40-55 years with Graves disease. This sample comprised peripheral blood mononuclear cells (PBMCs), obtained at new diagnosis, from a patient treated with antithyroid drugs. The chain combines TRBV4-3 with TRBJ2-7; D might be TRBD1 or TRBD2, each matching 5 bases. The CDR3 spells CASSPRDHHSYEQYF. CDR3 nucleotides: TGCGCCAGCAGCCCCCGGGACCACCACTCCTACGAGCAGTACTTC.